These 30 T cell receptor beta chains share one sample of origin, sequenced in a study of cytomegalovirus exposure and HLA in healthy donors. PCR employed 60 Vbeta and 13 Jbeta primers. Repertoires were generated with immunoSEQ multiplex PCR, while TCRdb's copy carries only in-frame clones and drops some. The sample includes some 130,000 clones, about three quarters seen only once; the top ten take roughly 1.8%. Specimen: PBMCs. These receptors all stem from a female donor in good health and CMV-seropositive.

This clone has a single count. The rearrangement links TRBV27 to TRBJ2-7, with 8 positions matching TRBD1. Looked up from germline, CDR1 is MNHEY and CDR2 is SMNVEV (reference sequence). The CDR3 loop spans 14 amino acids. V lost 5 bases and J lost 3; bases outside the gene matches: 6. The CDR3 region is CASSDQTGGYEQYF. The CDR3 DNA reads as TGTGCCAGCAGTGATCAAACAGGGGGCTACGAGCAGTACTTC.

The V and J genes are TRBV19 and TRBJ2-7, with D tentatively TRBD2 (5 bases). The CDR3 spans 13 residues. Germline CDR1 reads LNHDA; CDR2 reads SQIVND (reference sequence). V was clipped by 6 bases and J by 7 bases, with 16 bases between them. The CDR3 DNA follows: TGTGCCAGTAGCGAGGACTCGGGCGGAGAGCAGTACTTC. Translated, it gives CASSEDSGGEQYF.

The chain recombines TRBV19 with TRBJ2-7, with 13 bases fitting TRBD2. CDR1 and CDR2 from the germline V gene are LNHDA and SQIVND (reference sequence). Trimming cost V 6 bases and J 4 bases; bases outside gene matches: 6. This CDR3 spans 15 amino acids. CDR3 region: CASRAGLAGNYEQYF. CDR3 in DNA: TGTGCCAGTAGAGCGGGACTAGCGGGAAATTACGAGCAGTACTTC.

About this clone itself: Germline is not matched at one junction end, which may reflect a read error. The genes are TRBV7-9 and TRBJ2-7; TRBD1 might be the D (6 bases). The CDR3 loop spans 16 amino acids. Germline CDR1 reads SEHNR; CDR2 reads FQNEAQ (reference sequence). For the CDR3, the DNA is TGTTCCAGCAGCCCCGGGCCAGGGGCAAGCTCCTACGAGCAGTACTTC. It translates to CSSSPGPGASSYEQYF.

The V and J genes are TRBV6-1 and TRBJ2-3; D remains unclear. The CDR3 is made up of 12 amino acids. CDR1 and CDR2 (germline): MNHNS, SASEGT. V was shortened by 2 bases and J by 6 bases, with 6 bases between the two germline ends. The CDR3 DNA reads TGTGCCAGCAGTGAATTTAGTGATACGCAGTATTTT. This translates into CASSEFSDTQYF.

V and J are TRBV25-1 and TRBJ2-7, with 9 bases lining up with TRBD2. V dropped 2 bases and J dropped 4; count of bases not matched to a gene: 15. The V gene's germline CDR1 is MGHDK and CDR2 SYGVNS. This CDR3 region has 18 residues. CDR3 bases: TGTGCCAGCAGTGAAGATAAAGGCCCTAGCGGGATTAAGTACGAGCAGTACTTC. Encoded protein: CASSEDKGPSGIKYEQYF.

The chain joins TRBV2 to TRBJ2-1, with TRBD2 identical over 10 bases. The ends lost 6 bases at V and 12 bases at J; junction bases unmatched: 11. This CDR3 contains 14 residues. Germline assignment: CDR1 SNHLY and CDR2 FYNNEI. CDR3 residues: CASSRTSGRGRQFF. As DNA, the CDR3 is TGTGCCAGCAGCAGGACTAGCGGCCGCGGTAGGCAGTTCTTC.

CDR3 protein: CASSDVGTPYNEQFF. For the CDR3, the DNA is TGTGCCAGCAGCGACGTTGGGACACCCTACAATGAGCAGTTCTTC. This chain joins TRBV6-1 and TRBJ2-1; D might be TRBD1 (6 bases). This CDR3 has 15 residues. Germline V gene lookup returns CDR1 MNHNS and CDR2 SASEGT. V was shortened by 6 bases and J by 2 bases, with 14 bases between the two germline ends.

This clone was seen once. The chain links TRBV7-6 to TRBJ2-1; perhaps TRBD2 as D (5 bases). The V gene's germline CDR1 is SGHVS and CDR2 FNYEAQ. The CDR3 is 15 amino acids. V was trimmed by 5 bases and J by 1 base, leaving 12 bases between them. CDR3 nucleotides: TGTGCCAGCAGCCAGACTACTAGTTCCTACAATGAGCAGTTCTTC. Translated, it gives CASSQTTSSYNEQFF.

The chain combines TRBV18 with TRBJ2-5; D ambiguous. V dropped 6 bases and J dropped 1 base, with 9 bases sitting between them. CDR1 and CDR2 from the germline V gene are KGHSH and LQKENI. The CDR3 consists of 13 residues. In nucleotides, the CDR3 is TGTGCCAGCTCTGACGACATCCAAGAGACCCAGTACTTC. As protein: CASSDDIQETQYF.

This clone has just a few counts. The chain is built from TRBV28 and TRBJ1-6, with 8 bases that match TRBD1. Germline V gene lookup returns CDR1 MDHEN and CDR2 SYDVKM. CDR3 length equals 14 residues. J lost 10 bases, V lost 5 bases, and 7 bases had no gene match. The CDR3 DNA follows: TGTGCCAGCAGTCCCGGACAGGGTTGGTCACCCCTCCACTTT. Translation: CASSPGQGWSPLHF.

This chain connects TRBV29-1 to TRBJ2-7; maybe TRBD2 (5 bases). Trimming shortened V by 5 bases and J by 0 bases, and 14 bases separated the two germline ends. This CDR3 contains 14 residues. Germline CDR1 SQVTM, CDR2 ANQGSEA. CDR3 DNA sequence: TGCAGCGTTCTAGAGGGTCCCCCCTCCTACGAGCAGTACTTC. It codes for CSVLEGPPSYEQYF.

This clone was detected only a few times. The chain links TRBV20-1 to TRBJ1-2; a possible D gene is TRBD1 (5 bases). V lost 3 bases, J lost 5 bases, and 7 bases lay in between. The germline CDR1 and CDR2 sequences are DFQATT and SNEGSKA (reference sequence). The CDR3 spans 11 residues. The CDR3 reads CSASGGYGYTF. In DNA, the CDR3 is TGCAGTGCTAGTGGGGGGTATGGCTACACCTTC.

This chain connects TRBV27 to TRBJ1-2; TRBD1 is a possible D gene (6 bases). The CDR3 runs to 13 residues. CDR1 MNHEY and CDR2 SMNVEV come from the germline V gene (reference sequence). V lost 5 bases and J 8 bases, leaving 15 bases between the germline ends. The CDR3 bases are TGTGCCAGCAGTCTAAAGCCGACAGGCGGCTACACCTTC. This sequence encodes CASSLKPTGGYTF.

The rearrangement uses TRBV7-6 and TRBJ2-7; 8 bases match TRBD2. J was trimmed by 4 bases and V by 4 bases; bases with no gene match: 6. Per germline, CDR1 SGHVS and CDR2 FNYEAQ. The CDR3 sequence is 14 residues long. CDR3 region: CASSSGTRPYEQYF. For the CDR3, the DNA is TGTGCCAGCAGCTCCGGGACTAGACCTTACGAGCAGTACTTC.

The chain recombines TRBV30 with TRBJ1-5; tentative D call: TRBD1 (5 bases). The CDR3 sequence is 13 residues long. Trimming took 1 base from V and 7 from J, leaving 11 bases between them. Per the germline V gene, CDR1 is GTSNPN and CDR2 is SVGIG (reference sequence). The CDR3 spells CAWSEGAGQPQHF. In DNA, the CDR3 is TGTGCCTGGAGTGAAGGGGCAGGACAGCCCCAGCATTTT.

The chain joins TRBV2 to TRBJ2-3, with TRBD2 matching over 14 bases. This CDR3 region has 18 residues. V shed 6 bases, J shed 0 bases, and the junction held 8 bases outside the gene matches. Germline lookup yields CDR1 SNHLY and CDR2 FYNNEI. CDR3 in DNA: TGTGCCAGCAGCAGGGGGACTAGCGGGGGTGCTAGCACAGATACGCAGTATTTT. This sequence encodes CASSRGTSGGASTDTQYF.

This clone was seen a handful of times. The chain carries TRBV4-1 and TRBJ2-5; 8 nucleotides line up with TRBD2. V trimming: 4 bases; J trimming: 1 base; junction bases outside the gene matches: 8. The germline CDR1 and CDR2 sequences are MGHRA and YSYEKL. The CDR3 runs to 16 residues. DNA for the CDR3: TGCGCCAGCAGCCCTCTCCGGGGGGGGGCCCAAGAGACCCAGTACTTC. Its translation is CASSPLRGGAQETQYF.

The chain is built from TRBV30 and TRBJ2-7; 8 bases match TRBD2. The CDR3 contains 13 residues. With V trimmed by 5 bases and J by 0 bases, 3 bases remained unmatched. Germline loops: CDR1 GTSNPN, CDR2 SVGIG (reference sequence). CDR3 loop: CAWVAGLSYEQYF. CDR3 coding DNA: TGTGCCTGGGTAGCGGGACTCTCCTACGAGCAGTACTTC.

The chain links TRBV7-2 to TRBJ1-5; tentative D call: TRBD1 (5 bases). CDR1 SGHTA and CDR2 FQGNSA come from the germline V gene. CDR3 size: 13 residues. V was cut by 2 bases and J by 5 bases, with 7 bases left in between. CDR3: CASSLKGDQPQHF. CDR3 nucleotide sequence: TGTGCCAGCAGCTTAAAAGGGGATCAGCCCCAGCATTTT.

V gene TRBV9 combines with J gene TRBJ1-1, with a tentative D call TRBD1 (5 bases). Trimming took 3 bases from V and 7 from J, leaving 10 bases between them. The germline CDR1 and CDR2 sequences are SGDLS and YYNGEE. The CDR3 has 12 amino acids. The CDR3 sequence is CASSGGGNEAFF. In DNA, the CDR3 is TGTGCCAGCAGCGGGGGGGGTAATGAAGCTTTCTTT.

The chain couples TRBV7-3 to TRBJ2-5; perhaps TRBD1 as D (5 bases). Germline CDR1 SGHTA, CDR2 FQGTGA. The V gene lost 0 bases and the J gene lost 2 bases, with 10 bases spanning the gap. The CDR3 consists of 15 residues. Here the CDR3 reads CASSLTGVGQETQYF. DNA of the CDR3: TGTGCCAGCAGCTTAACAGGGGTTGGGCAAGAGACCCAGTACTTC.

This clone was counted a few times. The rearrangement joins TRBV6-1 to TRBJ1-3, with 7 bases aligning to TRBD1. From germline, CDR1 is MNHNS and CDR2 SASEGT. V lost 7 bases to trimming and J lost 2 bases; unmatched junction nucleotides: 8. The CDR3 is made up of 15 amino acids. CDR3 loop: CASMRDSKAGNTIYF. The CDR3 DNA follows: TGTGCCAGCATGAGGGACAGTAAAGCTGGAAACACCATATATTTT.

V usage is TRBV14 and J usage is TRBJ1-2, with unresolved D. Between the trimmed V and J ends, which lost 1 base and 5 bases, there was a span of 8 bases. The CDR3 runs to 13 residues. Germline CDR1 SGHDN, CDR2 FVKESK. CDR3 in amino acids: CASSQVPYYGYTF. CDR3 DNA: TGTGCCAGCAGCCAAGTCCCTTATTATGGCTACACCTTC.

The V call is TRBV2, the J call TRBJ1-5; tentative D call: TRBD1 (5 bases). The V gene lost 6 bases and the J gene lost 0 bases, with 21 bases spanning the gap. The CDR3 has 18 amino acids. The germline CDR1 and CDR2 sequences are SNHLY and FYNNEI. As DNA, the CDR3 is TGTGCCAGCAGCGGAGCCGAAGGTAGACAGCTTAGCAATCAGCCCCAGCATTTT. It translates to CASSGAEGRQLSNQPQHF.

This chain connects TRBV28 to TRBJ2-5, with D possibly TRBD2 on 6 matching bases. V shed 8 bases and J shed 1 base, with 17 bases lying between them. CDR1 MDHEN and CDR2 SYDVKM come from the germline V gene. CDR3 size: 15 residues. CDR3 sequence reads: CASGNRGTSQETQYF. The CDR3 nucleotides read TGTGCCAGCGGAAACCGGGGGACCTCCCAAGAGACCCAGTACTTC.

The chain is built from TRBV7-8 and TRBJ1-4; the D gene is possibly TRBD1 (6 bases). V lost 2 bases, J lost 7 bases, and 11 bases lay in between. Germline V gene lookup returns CDR1 SGHVS and CDR2 FQNEAQ. This CDR3 is built from 14 residues. DNA of the CDR3: TGTGCCAGCAGCTTAAACAGGGTCGTTGAAAAACTGTTTTTT. The encoded protein is CASSLNRVVEKLFF.

V usage is TRBV5-6 and J usage is TRBJ2-7; 7 nucleotides match TRBD1. The CDR3 extends over 16 amino acids. Per the germline V gene, CDR1 is SGHDT and CDR2 is YYEEEE. The V gene end was trimmed by 2 bases and the J gene end by 0 bases; junction bases not matched to a gene: 8. This chain's CDR3 is CASSFTGEWSSYEQYF. CDR3 DNA sequence: TGTGCCAGCAGCTTTACAGGGGAATGGAGCTCCTACGAGCAGTACTTC.

This clone was seen once. This chain links TRBV5-1 with TRBJ1-1; tentatively, D is TRBD1 (6 bases). Germline lookup yields CDR1 SGHRS and CDR2 YFSETQ. The CDR3 runs to 15 residues. V gave up 4 bases and J gave up 3 bases, with 16 bases separating them. The CDR3 loop is CASSPQGSRDTEAFF. CDR3 in DNA: TGCGCCAGCAGCCCACAGGGAAGTAGAGACACTGAAGCTTTCTTT.

Only a few counts were recorded for this clone. The genes are TRBV11-2 and TRBJ2-3, with D possibly matching TRBD1 (5 bases). Germline V gene lookup returns CDR1 SGHAT and CDR2 FQNNGV. Trimming removed 5 bases from V and 0 bases from J, with 9 bases in between. This CDR3 is built from 14 residues. The DNA for the CDR3 is TGTGCCAGCAGCCCCTACAGGAGCACAGATACGCAGTATTTT. Its translation: CASSPYRSTDTQYF. The full variable domain, in which reference TRBV11-2 and TRBJ2-3 provide the parts outside the CDR3, is EAGVAQSPRYKIIEKRQSVAFWCNPISGHATLYWYQQILGQGPKLLIQFQNNGVVDDSQLPKDRFSAERLKGVDSTLKIQPAKLEDSAVYLCASSPYRSTDTQYFGPGTRLTVL.